These 29 T cell receptor beta chains share one sample of origin, sequenced in a study of blood T cell repertoires in COVID-19 (dated by TCRdb to the early 2020s). Preparation of the library involved the immunoSEQ multiplex PCR assay. The table comes from immuneACCESS by way of TCRdb, which keeps in-frame sequences with V and J called. Part of the clones is missing from these tables; in studies checked, under half for an unresolved V gene and the rest for unknown reasons. The sample data list around 260,000 clones, and about 80% of these were observed just once. Together, the top ten hold roughly 4% of the sample. Sequencing was performed on PBMCs or T cells enriched from blood (not recorded which). The receptors stem from a man aged 25 to 40 with acute COVID-19.

The chain recombines TRBV6-4 with TRBJ1-1, with TRBD1 matching over 7 bases. Germline loops: CDR1 MRHNA, CDR2 SNTAGT. This CDR3 contains 12 residues. The V segment lost 8 bases and the J segment 7 bases; nucleotides outside the gene matches: 7. CDR3 in DNA: TGTGCCAGCCCTAGACAGGGTGGTGAAGCTTTCTTT. As protein: CASPRQGGEAFF.

CDR3 sequence reads: CASSRDRYTGELFF. CDR3 nucleotide sequence: TGTGCCAGCAGCCGGGACAGATACACCGGGGAGCTGTTTTTT. The rearrangement uses TRBV7-3 and TRBJ2-2; 7 nucleotides match TRBD1. CDR3 size: 14 residues. Trimming at V came to 5 bases and at J to 3 bases, leaving 3 bases not matched to a gene. Germline-derived CDR1 and CDR2 are SGHTA and FQGTGA.

This chain joins TRBV4-2 and TRBJ2-3; a weak D match, TRBD2 (7 bases). Germline CDR1 reads LGHNA; CDR2 reads YNFKEQ. Trimming cost V 4 bases and J 6 bases, with 23 bases left between them. CDR3 length equals 17 residues. The CDR3 DNA follows: TGTGCCAGCAGCCCCTCCCTAGGGGGAGGGCCCTCTGATACGCAGTATTTT. The encoded protein is CASSPSLGGGPSDTQYF.

The V gene is TRBV5-1, the J gene TRBJ2-2; tentative D call: TRBD1 (5 bases). The CDR3 spans 14 residues. V dropped 5 bases and J dropped 5 bases, with 13 bases sitting between them. Germline CDR1 SGHRS, CDR2 YFSETQ. CDR3 loop: CASRTSGWTGELFF. DNA of the CDR3: TGCGCCAGCAGAACGTCAGGGTGGACCGGGGAGCTGTTTTTT.

The chain combines TRBV2 with TRBJ1-6; 9 bases map to TRBD1. J was trimmed by 9 bases and V by 9 bases; bases with no gene match: 12. The CDR3 extends over 15 amino acids. Per the germline V gene, CDR1 is SNHLY and CDR2 is FYNNEI. This chain's CDR3 is CASGPGQGITSPLHF. As DNA, the CDR3 is TGTGCCAGTGGACCTGGACAGGGGATAACTTCACCCCTCCACTTT. Using reference TRBV2 and TRBJ1-6 for the parts outside the CDR3, the full variable domain is EPEVTQTPSHQVTQMGQEVILRCVPISNHLYFYWYRQILGQKVEFLVSFYNNEISEKSEIFDDQFSVERPDGSNFTLKIRSTKLEDSAMYFCASGPGQGITSPLHFGNGTRLTVT.

The rearrangement links TRBV29-1 to TRBJ2-5, with D possibly TRBD1 on 6 matching bases. CDR1 is SQVTM and CDR2 is ANQGSEA in the germline V gene. This CDR3 spans 13 amino acids. V was pared by 4 bases and J by 5 bases, with 14 bases between. The CDR3 sequence: CSVGTVGAETQYF. CDR3 in DNA: TGCAGCGTTGGGACTGTGGGGGCGGAGACCCAGTACTTC.

The chain employs TRBV11-2 and TRBJ2-3; 12 bases match TRBD2. Germline V gene lookup returns CDR1 SGHAT and CDR2 FQNNGV. V gave up 5 bases and J gave up 1 base; unmatched junction bases: 7. The CDR3 extends over 17 amino acids. As DNA, the CDR3 is TGTGCCAGCAGCCTAAGGACTAGCGGGAAGGGCACAGATACGCAGTATTTT. Its protein is CASSLRTSGKGTDTQYF.

V usage is TRBV30 and J usage is TRBJ2-1; 8 nucleotides line up with TRBD2. V gave up 4 bases and J gave up 0 bases; unmatched junction bases: 5. Germline-derived CDR1 and CDR2 are GTSNPN and SVGIG (reference sequence). There are 15 residues in the CDR3. The CDR3 here is CAWTASGSSYNEQFF. DNA of the CDR3: TGTGCCTGGACCGCGAGCGGGAGCTCCTACAATGAGCAGTTCTTC.

The genes are TRBV6-5 and TRBJ2-5; D might be TRBD1 (6 bases). Trimming shortened V by 0 bases and J by 5 bases, and 13 bases separated the two germline ends. This CDR3 spans 15 amino acids. Looked up from germline, CDR1 is MNHEY and CDR2 is SVGAGI. CDR3 coding DNA: TGTGCCAGCAGTTACTCGAGAAACAGGGCCGAGACCCAGTACTTC. It specifies CASSYSRNRAETQYF.

The chain uses TRBV14 and TRBJ2-5; possible D gene TRBD1, 6 bases. CDR1 and CDR2 (germline): SGHDN, FVKESK. The CDR3 contains 16 residues. The V gene lost 0 bases and the J gene lost 5 bases, with 16 bases spanning the gap. CDR3 amino acids: CASSQDGQGLKETQYF. The CDR3 DNA follows: TGTGCCAGCAGCCAAGACGGGCAGGGGCTAAAGGAGACCCAGTACTTC.

The chain recombines TRBV4-2 with TRBJ2-3; 10 bases match TRBD2. CDR1 and CDR2 from the germline V gene are LGHNA and YNFKEQ. This CDR3 spans 16 amino acids. The junction had 12 bases not matched to a gene; V was cut back by 4 bases and J by 8 bases. The CDR3 DNA sequence: TGTGCCAGCAGCCTTACCGGGACTAGCGCTTTGGGTACGCAGTATTTT. This encodes CASSLTGTSALGTQYF.

The rearrangement joins TRBV6-5 to TRBJ2-3, with D tentatively TRBD1 (5 bases). CDR3 length equals 15 residues. Looked up from germline, CDR1 is MNHEY and CDR2 is SVGAGI. Trimming removed 3 bases from V and 1 base from J, with 11 bases in between. DNA for the CDR3: TGTGCCAGCAGTTATCAGGGTCCGGGCACAGATACGCAGTATTTT. Protein sequence: CASSYQGPGTDTQYF.

The sample holds a few counts of this clone. The chain employs TRBV18 and TRBJ1-5; D is perhaps TRBD1 (6 bases). Trimming took off 6 bases at V and 1 base at J, with 13 bases between the two ends. CDR3 length equals 15 residues. In germline, CDR1 is KGHSH, CDR2 LQKENI. CDR3 loop: CASSAGVPSNQPQHF. The CDR3 bases are TGTGCCAGCTCGGCAGGGGTTCCAAGCAATCAGCCCCAGCATTTT.

This chain joins TRBV7-7 and TRBJ2-2, with D maybe TRBD1 (5 bases). Between the trimmed V and J ends, which lost 2 bases and 2 bases, there was a span of 9 bases. Germline CDR1 reads SSHAT; CDR2 reads FNYEAQ (reference sequence). The length of the CDR3 is 15 residues. CDR3 nucleotides: TGTGCCAGCAGCTTATCCCAGGGAAACACCGGGGAGCTGTTTTTT. It codes for CASSLSQGNTGELFF.

CDR3 nucleotides: TGTGCCAGCAGCCAAGGACAGGGGGGCCTCAATCAGCCCCAGCATTTT. This translates into CASSQGQGGLNQPQHF. The chain joins TRBV3-1 (or the pseudogene TRBV3-2) to TRBJ1-5, with TRBD1 matching over 9 bases. CDR1 and CDR2 (germline): LGHDT, YNNKEL (reference sequence). V was pared by 1 base and J by 3 bases, with 4 bases of the junction left unmatched. CDR3 size: 16 residues.

V and J are TRBV7-9 and TRBJ2-1, with TRBD1 matching over 9 bases. After removal of 9 bases from V and 8 bases from J, the junction contained 14 bases not matched to a gene. There are 15 residues in the CDR3. CDR1 and CDR2 from the germline V gene are SEHNR and FQNEAQ (reference sequence). Here the CDR3 reads CARAPPGQGRDEQFF. CDR3 DNA sequence: TGTGCCAGGGCCCCACCGGGACAGGGTCGCGATGAGCAGTTCTTC. Filled out from reference TRBV7-9 and TRBJ2-1, the complete variable domain reads DTGVSQNPRHKITKRGQNVTFRCDPISEHNRLYWYRQTLGQGPEFLTYFQNEAQLEKSRLLSDRFSAERPKGSFSTLEIQRTEQGDSAMYLCARAPPGQGRDEQFFGPGTRLTVL.

CDR3 in amino acids: CASSSQQSGGYTF. For the CDR3, the DNA is TGTGCCAGCAGTTCCCAGCAATCAGGTGGCTACACCTTC. The V gene is TRBV12-3 or TRBV12-4, the J gene TRBJ1-2; no firm D call. The CDR3 is made up of 13 amino acids. Trimming cost V 4 bases and J 7 bases, with 13 bases left between them.

V gene TRBV6-4 combines with J gene TRBJ1-2; 8 bases align to TRBD1. The CDR3 loop spans 16 amino acids. Germline V gene lookup returns CDR1 MRHNA and CDR2 SNTAGT. Germline trimming cut 4 bases from V and 4 bases from J; bases unmatched to any gene: 11. The CDR3 DNA reads TGTGCCAGCAGTGGCGGGACAGGACGGGGTTTCTATGGCTACACCTTC. This codes for CASSGGTGRGFYGYTF.

The chain recombines TRBV6-5 with TRBJ2-7, with 8 positions matching TRBD1. V dropped 2 bases and J dropped 2; count of bases not matched to a gene: 2. The CDR3 runs to 14 residues. From germline, CDR1 is MNHEY and CDR2 SVGAGI. CDR3 in amino acids: CASSYAQGAYEQYV. The CDR3 DNA sequence: TGTGCCAGCAGTTACGCACAGGGGGCCTACGAGCAGTACGTC.

This chain joins TRBV10-3 and TRBJ1-1; D not certain. Germline assignment: CDR1 ENHRY and CDR2 SYGVKD. This CDR3 is 14 amino acids long. V was pared by 0 bases and J by 6 bases, with 11 bases between. CDR3 loop: CAISESTRVSEAFF. In DNA form, the CDR3 reads TGTGCCATCAGTGAGTCGACGAGGGTCTCTGAAGCTTTCTTT.

The chain is built from TRBV29-1 and TRBJ1-1; D is perhaps TRBD1 (6 bases). Trimming removed 3 bases at V and 5 bases at J, with 13 bases between. Germline values: CDR1 SQVTM, CDR2 ANQGSEA. The CDR3 covers 13 residues. The CDR3 DNA sequence: TGCAGCGTTGAGTCGGGGGGCTCGACTGAAGCTTTCTTT. This codes for CSVESGGSTEAFF.

This sequence joins TRBV19 and TRBJ1-4; D is perhaps TRBD1 (6 bases). The V end lost 10 bases, the J end lost 6 bases, and 15 bases lay between the germline ends. The CDR3 sequence is 13 residues long. CDR1 is LNHDA, CDR2 SQIVND, per germline (reference sequence). This CDR3 is CATLGGGHEKLFF. Here the CDR3 DNA reads TGTGCCACCCTTGGGGGCGGTCATGAAAAACTGTTTTTT.

The rearrangement joins TRBV3-1 (or the pseudogene TRBV3-2) to TRBJ1-1, with 7 positions matching TRBD1. This CDR3 is built from 16 residues. The junction had 12 bases not matched to a gene; V was cut back by 4 bases and J by 4 bases. Germline V gives CDR1 LGHDT, CDR2 YNNKEL (reference sequence). The CDR3 sequence: CASSPSHAGGSTEAFF. DNA of the CDR3: TGTGCCAGCAGCCCAAGCCACGCAGGGGGTAGCACTGAAGCTTTCTTT.

This clone was counted once. This chain links TRBV5-6 with TRBJ1-5, with no clear D. Germline V gene data show CDR1 as SGHDT and CDR2 as YYEEEE. This CDR3 spans 14 amino acids. V dropped 6 bases and J dropped 3 bases, with 13 bases sitting between them. The CDR3 DNA reads as TGTGCCAGCAATCAATGGTCAGTCAATCAGCCCCAGCATTTT. Its translation is CASNQWSVNQPQHF.

In its sample, this clone was seen once. The chain joins TRBV2 to TRBJ2-5; TRBD1 might be the D (5 bases). Germline CDR1 SNHLY, CDR2 FYNNEI. The CDR3 is 15 amino acids. V was shortened by 7 bases and J by 1 base, with 16 bases between the two germline ends. In nucleotides, the CDR3 is TGTGCCAGCACCAACAGACAGCAGCTCCAAGAGACCCAGTACTTC. Translated, it gives CASTNRQQLQETQYF.

This clone has a single count. CDR3 residues: CATSDFAGANGELFF. CDR3 nucleotides: TGTGCCACCAGTGATTTTGCTGGGGCTAACGGGGAGCTGTTTTTT. This chain links TRBV24-1 with TRBJ2-2; D may be TRBD1 (5 bases). Germline values: CDR1 KGHDR, CDR2 SFDVKD. This CDR3 spans 15 amino acids. V was cut by 1 base and J by 7 bases, with 12 bases left in between.

The chain uses TRBV7-2 and TRBJ1-5; 7 bases align to TRBD1. The CDR3 is made up of 16 amino acids. Germline trimming cut 5 bases from V and 6 bases from J; bases unmatched to any gene: 13. Germline CDR1 SGHTA, CDR2 FQGNSA. CDR3 DNA: TGTGCCAGCAGCGCCCAGGACAGGACTACAGTTCAGCCCCAGCATTTT. The encoded protein is CASSAQDRTTVQPQHF.

In regard to this clone: Mismatch with germline at one junction end may stem from a read error. The rearrangement joins TRBV18 to TRBJ1-2; D possibly corresponds to TRBD1 (5 bases). The CDR3 runs to 15 residues. Germline lookup yields CDR1 KGHSH and CDR2 LQKENI. The CDR3 region is CASSPPGAGNFGYTF. CDR3 DNA: TGTGCCAGCTCACCACCAGGGGCAGGCAACTTTGGCTACACCTTC.

This chain connects TRBV19 to TRBJ1-5; D remains unclear. The germline V gene encodes CDR1 LNHDA and CDR2 SQIVND (reference sequence). V lost 3 bases and J 3 bases, leaving 12 bases between the germline ends. The CDR3 has 15 amino acids. The CDR3 is CASSIRQVNNQPQHF. For the CDR3, the DNA is TGTGCCAGTAGTATCCGCCAGGTGAACAATCAGCCCCAGCATTTT.